Below, 31 T cell receptor beta chains from the same sample are listed, as sequenced in a study of Graves' ophthalmopathy and Graves' hyperthyroidism. RNA transcripts served as template for amplifying TCR beta CDR3 sequences. The workflow started with a first-round RT-PCR run with HTBI primers and then moved on to a second-round multiplex PCR. Each CDR3 protein gets one entry after TCRdb re-called the multiplex PCR reads with MiXCR. The sample has 200,000 to 250,000 distinct CDR3 sequences; about 22% are singletons. The specimen was peripheral blood. Source of these receptors: a woman aged 50 to 60 with Graves' ophthalmopathy.

This clonotype was seen only a few times. The CDR3 region has the DNA TGTGCCAGCAGCCAATTAAGAAGCACTGAAGCTTTCTTT. Protein: CASSQLRSTEAFF. The V call is TRBV28, the J call TRBJ1-1, with D unclear. From germline, CDR1 is MDHEN and CDR2 SYDVKM. The CDR3 sequence is 13 residues long. V lost 6 bases and J 4 bases, leaving 12 bases between the germline ends. Based on the CDR3 plus reference TRBV28 and TRBJ1-1, the full variable domain is DVKVTQSSRYLVKRTGEKVFLECVQDMDHENMFWYRQDPGLGLRLIYFSYDVKMKEKGDIPEGYSVSREKKERFSLILESASTNQTSMYLCASSQLRSTEAFFGQGTRLTVV.

This chain links TRBV4-1 with TRBJ2-5, with 11 bases identical to TRBD2. The trim removed 5 bases at V and 4 bases at J, leaving 9 bases unmatched. The CDR3 is 16 amino acids. Germline CDR1 MGHRA, CDR2 YSYEKL. For the CDR3, the DNA is TGCGCCAGCAGCTCTACTAGCGGGAGTCGGGCAGAGACCCAGTACTTC. Amino acids: CASSSTSGSRAETQYF.

This clonotype was detected ten times or more. The chain combines TRBV12-3 or TRBV12-4 with TRBJ1-2, with TRBD1 matching over 7 bases. The V and J ends lost 6 bases and 8 bases, in that order; junction bases with no gene match: 9. The CDR3 runs to 13 residues. The CDR3 DNA reads as TGTGCCAGCAGACTAGACAGGGATGTCGGCTACACCTTC. As protein: CASRLDRDVGYTF.

This clonotype was seen ten or more times. This sequence joins TRBV6-1 and TRBJ2-7; 10 nucleotides align to TRBD2. The CDR3 loop spans 15 amino acids. Trimming cost V 3 bases and J 4 bases; bases outside gene matches: 6. From germline, CDR1 is MNHNS and CDR2 SASEGT. This chain's CDR3 is CASSERTSGQYEQYF. The CDR3, as DNA: TGTGCCAGCAGTGAGCGGACTAGCGGTCAGTACGAGCAGTACTTC.

This clonotype showed up just a few times. It may be a read error: a sequence one base away is much more abundant. The V call is TRBV2, the J call TRBJ1-1; no firm D call. The CDR3 has 11 residues. Germline V CDR1 and CDR2: SNHLY, FYNNEI. The CDR3 protein is CACSVLTEAFF. The CDR3 bases are TGTGCCTGCAGTGTTCTGACTGAAGCTTTCTTT.

This clonotype was seen many times. The genes are TRBV7-2 and TRBJ1-5; D might be TRBD1 (5 bases). Germline CDR1 SGHTA, CDR2 FQGNSA. The CDR3 runs 15 residues. Trimming removed 7 bases at V and 7 bases at J, with 20 bases between. The CDR3 here is CASTPTAGVRQPQHF. For the CDR3, the DNA is TGTGCCAGCACCCCAACCGCGGGGGTAAGACAGCCCCAGCATTTT.

This clonotype has at least ten counts. The J gene is TRBJ1-6, the V gene TRBV6-1, with TRBD1 identical over 10 bases. Germline CDR1 and CDR2: MNHNS and SASEGT. The CDR3 totals 17 residues. J gave up 4 bases and V 2 bases, and 5 bases lay outside the gene matches. Written as DNA, the CDR3 is TGTGCCAGCAGTGAATCGGGACAGGGGTATTATAATTCACCCCTCCACTTT. Its protein product is CASSESGQGYYNSPLHF.

Many counts were recorded for this clonotype. The chain couples TRBV19 to TRBJ2-7, with 9 bases lining up with TRBD2. The germline V gene has CDR1 LNHDA and CDR2 SQIVND (reference sequence). V dropped 1 base and J dropped 4; count of bases not matched to a gene: 5. The CDR3 loop spans 15 amino acids. CDR3 nucleotides: TGTGCCAGTAGTATAGCGGTAGCGGGGGATTACGAGCAGTACTTC. It yields the protein CASSIAVAGDYEQYF.

This clonotype was seen at least ten times. V and J are TRBV6-2 or TRBV6-3 and TRBJ2-7, with D unresolved. The CDR3 sequence is 12 residues long. Germline CDR1 and CDR2: MNHEY and SVGEGT. Deletions cut 1 base from V and 5 bases from J, with 6 bases between. CDR3 sequence (DNA): TGTGCCAGCAGTTACTTTGGCGACGAGCAGTACTTC. This translates into CASSYFGDEQYF.

The chain uses TRBV28 and TRBJ1-6; D gene unclear. This CDR3 comprises 14 residues. In germline, CDR1 is MDHEN, CDR2 SYDVKM. Trimming removed 3 bases from V and 7 bases from J, with 10 bases in between. CDR3 residues: CASSFWQPNSPLHF. Written as DNA, the CDR3 is TGTGCCAGCAGTTTCTGGCAGCCCAATTCACCCCTCCACTTT.

This clonotype showed up many times. This chain uses TRBV12-3 or TRBV12-4 with TRBJ2-4; 13 positions match TRBD2. J was trimmed by 3 bases and V by 6 bases; bases with no gene match: 11. The length of the CDR3 is 18 residues. The CDR3 protein is CASSPYTSGRARKNIQYF. CDR3 coding DNA: TGTGCCAGCAGCCCCTACACTAGCGGGAGGGCTCGCAAAAACATTCAGTACTTC.

At least ten counts were recorded for this clonotype. The CDR3 is CASSQAGQGGGTEAFF. Written as DNA, the CDR3 is TGTGCCAGCAGCCAAGCGGGACAGGGGGGAGGCACTGAAGCTTTCTTT. The chain recombines TRBV4-2 with TRBJ1-1; 11 bases map to TRBD1. Germline CDR1 LGHNA, CDR2 YNFKEQ. Germline trimming cut 1 base from V and 4 bases from J; bases unmatched to any gene: 5. The CDR3 totals 16 residues.

This chain links TRBV25-1 with TRBJ1-1; tentatively, D is TRBD1 (6 bases). Germline loops: CDR1 MGHDK, CDR2 SYGVNS. The V gene lost 1 base and the J gene lost 1 base, with 13 bases spanning the gap. This CDR3 is 16 amino acids long. Here the CDR3 DNA reads TGTGCCAGCAGTGAATCATCCGGGACACCGAACACTGAAGCTTTCTTT. This translates into CASSESSGTPNTEAFF. The full variable domain, in which reference TRBV25-1 and TRBJ1-1 provide the parts outside the CDR3, is EADIYQTPRYLVIGTGKKITLECSQTMGHDKMYWYQQDPGMELHLIHYSYGVNSTEKGDLSSESTVSRIRTEHFPLTLESARPSHTSQYLCASSESSGTPNTEAFFGQGTRLTVV.

This clonotype was detected many times. This chain uses TRBV6-1 with TRBJ1-2; D unclear. Germline V CDR1 and CDR2: MNHNS, SASEGT. Trimming removed 10 bases from V and 0 bases from J, with 15 bases in between. The CDR3 sequence is 14 residues long. CDR3 bases: TGTGCCATCTGGCAGTTGGGGACTAACTATGGCTACACCTTC. This gives the protein CAIWQLGTNYGYTF.

This clonotype was seen repeatedly, ten times or more. This rearrangement joins TRBV20-1 to TRBJ2-5, with D possibly TRBD1 on 5 matching bases. Germline CDR1 and CDR2: DFQATT and SNEGSKA (reference sequence). The CDR3 is 10 residues long. V lost 4 bases to trimming and J lost 5 bases, with 5 bases between them. CDR3 DNA: TGCAGTGCTAACAGGGAGACCCAGTACTTC. Translated: CSANRETQYF.

This clonotype was recorded at least ten times. Here the CDR3 reads CSALLAGTYEQYF. The CDR3 DNA is TGCAGTGCCCTGTTAGCGGGGACCTACGAGCAGTACTTC. The V gene is TRBV20-1, the J gene TRBJ2-7; 8 nucleotides align to TRBD2. Unmatched junction bases numbered 6, after V lost 6 bases and J lost 2 bases. Per germline, CDR1 DFQATT and CDR2 SNEGSKA (reference sequence). This CDR3 is 13 amino acids long.

This clonotype has a handful of counts. This chain joins TRBV5-4 and TRBJ2-7; 8 nucleotides match TRBD1. The ends lost 3 bases at V and 3 bases at J; junction bases unmatched: 17. Germline V gene sequence: CDR1 SGHNT, CDR2 YYREEE (reference sequence). The CDR3 has 18 amino acids. The chain's CDR3 is CASSSDRVRWKGDYEQYF. CDR3 in DNA: TGTGCCAGCAGCTCGGACAGGGTGAGGTGGAAGGGTGACTACGAGCAGTACTTC.

This clonotype appeared many times. This rearrangement joins TRBV7-2 to TRBJ2-7; no clear D. Between the trimmed V and J ends, which lost 5 bases and 0 bases, there was a span of 5 bases. Germline V gene data show CDR1 as SGHTA and CDR2 as FQGNSA. The CDR3 consists of 12 residues. DNA for the CDR3: TGTGCCAGCAGCCCGAGCTCCTACGAGCAGTACTTC. It encodes CASSPSSYEQYF. The full variable domain, rest sourced from reference TRBV7-2 and TRBJ2-7, is GAGVSQSPSNKVTEKGKDVELRCDPISGHTALYWYRQSLGQGLEFLIYFQGNSAPDKSGLPSDRFSAERTGGSVSTLTIQRTQQEDSAVYLCASSPSSYEQYFGPGTRLTVT.

This clonotype was picked up many times. The chain employs TRBV29-1 and TRBJ1-1; D remains ambiguous. Germline lookup yields CDR1 SQVTM and CDR2 ANQGSEA. This CDR3 region has 12 residues. The ends were cut back, 3 bases at V and 2 bases at J, with 7 bases in the middle. CDR3: CSVDRRNTEAFF. CDR3 sequence (DNA): TGCAGCGTTGATCGAAGAAACACTGAAGCTTTCTTT.

The chain uses TRBV28 and TRBJ1-6, with a tentative D call TRBD1 (5 bases). This CDR3 has 15 residues. Germline-derived CDR1 and CDR2 are MDHEN and SYDVKM. Trimming shortened V by 1 base and J by 9 bases, and 13 bases separated the two germline ends. The CDR3 nucleotides read TGTGCCAGCAGTTTATCGGTCAGGGTACTTTCACCCCTCCACTTT. Translation gives CASSLSVRVLSPLHF. Full variable domain (missing parts from reference TRBV28 and TRBJ1-6): DVKVTQSSRYLVKRTGEKVFLECVQDMDHENMFWYRQDPGLGLRLIYFSYDVKMKEKGDIPEGYSVSREKKERFSLILESASTNQTSMYLCASSLSVRVLSPLHFGNGTRLTVT.

The J gene is TRBJ2-2, the V gene TRBV30; 10 bases map to TRBD2. V shed 6 bases and J 5 bases; nucleotides not matched to a gene: 6. CDR1 is GTSNPN, CDR2 SVGIG, per germline (reference sequence). CDR3 length equals 14 residues. This CDR3 is CACRLAGVTGELFF. As DNA, the CDR3 is TGTGCCTGTAGGCTAGCGGGAGTTACCGGGGAGCTGTTTTTT.

This clonotype was seen at least ten times. This sequence joins TRBV9 and TRBJ1-6; 10 bases agree with TRBD1. The germline CDR1 and CDR2 sequences are SGDLS and YYNGEE. J was trimmed by 9 bases and V by 4 bases; bases with no gene match: 4. The CDR3 loop spans 14 amino acids. The CDR3 DNA is TGTGCCAGCAGCCCAAGGGACAGGGGTTCACCCCTCCACTTT. Protein: CASSPRDRGSPLHF.

This clonotype was recorded many times. The rearrangement joins TRBV29-1 to TRBJ2-5, with D hard to call. Germline V gene lookup returns CDR1 SQVTM and CDR2 ANQGSEA. This CDR3 has 15 residues. The V and J ends lost 2 bases and 5 bases respectively, with 18 bases between them. CDR3: CSVEYQGQFEETQYF. The CDR3 DNA reads TGCAGCGTTGAATATCAAGGGCAGTTCGAGGAGACCCAGTACTTC. The full variable domain, completed using reference TRBV29-1 and TRBJ2-5, is SAVISQKPSRDICQRGTSLTIQCQVDSQVTMMFWYRQQPGQSLTLIATANQGSEATYESGFVIDKFPISRPNLTFSTLTVSNMSPEDSSIYLCSVEYQGQFEETQYFGPGTRLLVL.

This clonotype was seen repeatedly, ten times or more. The J gene is TRBJ1-1, the V gene TRBV6-1; 7 positions match TRBD1. Unmatched junction bases numbered 3, after V lost 4 bases and J lost 7 bases. CDR1 is MNHNS and CDR2 is SASEGT in the germline V gene. The CDR3 sequence is 12 residues long. The CDR3 is CASSARTGEAFF. The CDR3 DNA is TGTGCCAGCAGTGCCAGGACAGGTGAAGCTTTCTTT.

This clonotype was observed at least ten times. The V call is TRBV20-1, the J call TRBJ1-5; D gene ambiguous. The germline V gene has CDR1 DFQATT and CDR2 SNEGSKA (reference sequence). The CDR3 sequence is 14 residues long. The germline V and J ends were trimmed by 2 bases and 0 bases, with 8 bases remaining between them. The CDR3 protein is CSARPSHSNQPQHF. DNA for the CDR3: TGCAGTGCTAGACCATCACATAGCAATCAGCCCCAGCATTTT.

This clonotype was picked up many times. The chain carries TRBV24-1 and TRBJ1-5, with D possibly matching TRBD1 (5 bases). Germline CDR1 KGHDR, CDR2 SFDVKD. The V end was cut by 3 bases, the J end by 5 bases, with 10 bases between. The length of the CDR3 is 14 residues. The DNA of the CDR3 is TGTGCCACCAGTGATAGATGGGGGGATCAGCCCCAGCATTTT. It encodes CATSDRWGDQPQHF.

In its sample, this clonotype was seen many times. V and J are TRBV12-3 or TRBV12-4 and TRBJ1-2; 7 nucleotides agree with TRBD1. The CDR3 has 12 residues. V shed 7 bases, J shed 7 bases, and the junction held 6 bases outside the gene matches. The CDR3 region has the DNA TGTGCCAGCACCCGAGGGGGCGGTGGCTACACCTTC. This translates into CASTRGGGGYTF.

This chain joins TRBV6-1 and TRBJ1-5; no firm D call. The CDR3 sequence is 17 residues long. Germline CDR1 reads MNHNS; CDR2 reads SASEGT. Trimming took off 6 bases at V and 1 base at J, with 19 bases between the two ends. The CDR3 here is CASSQAGPLESNQPQHF. CDR3 in DNA: TGTGCCAGCAGCCAAGCTGGACCCCTTGAGAGCAATCAGCCCCAGCATTTT.

This clonotype has at least ten counts. The junction shows a germline mismatch at one end, possibly a read error. The chain links TRBV12-3 or TRBV12-4 to TRBJ2-7; 9 nucleotides match TRBD2. The CDR3 contains 15 residues. In DNA, the CDR3 is TGTGCCAGCAGTAAGACTAGCGGCCGCCTTTATGAGCAGTACTTT. This encodes CASSKTSGRLYEQYF.

In this sample, this clonotype turned up many times. V usage is TRBV20-1 and J usage is TRBJ1-1; tentatively, D is TRBD1 (6 bases). From germline, CDR1 is DFQATT and CDR2 SNEGSKA (reference sequence). The CDR3 spans 12 residues. V dropped 3 bases and J dropped 7 bases, with 12 bases sitting between them. CDR3 region: CSASGGALEAFF. The CDR3 DNA reads TGCAGTGCTAGTGGGGGGGCCCTTGAAGCTTTCTTT.

This clonotype was found a few times. The V and J genes are TRBV5-1 and TRBJ1-6; tentatively, D is TRBD1 (6 bases). Germline lookup yields CDR1 SGHRS and CDR2 YFSETQ. The CDR3 is 15 residues long. With 4 bases removed from V and 6 bases from J, the gap between germline ends came to 14 bases. CDR3 amino acids: CASSTLQGSNSPLHF. CDR3 DNA sequence: TGCGCCAGCAGCACCCTACAGGGTTCTAATTCACCCCTCCACTTT.